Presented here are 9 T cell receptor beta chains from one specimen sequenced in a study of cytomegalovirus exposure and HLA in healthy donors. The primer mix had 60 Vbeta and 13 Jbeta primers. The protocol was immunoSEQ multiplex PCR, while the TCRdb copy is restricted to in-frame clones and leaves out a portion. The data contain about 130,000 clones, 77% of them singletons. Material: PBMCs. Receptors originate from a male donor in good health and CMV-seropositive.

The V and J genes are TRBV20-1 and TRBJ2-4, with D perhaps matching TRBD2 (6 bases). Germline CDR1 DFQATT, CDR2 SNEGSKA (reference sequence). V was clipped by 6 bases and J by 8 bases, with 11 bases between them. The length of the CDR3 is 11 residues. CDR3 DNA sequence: TGCAGTGCCGGGAGTAGGGACATTCAGTACTTC. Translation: CSAGSRDIQYF.

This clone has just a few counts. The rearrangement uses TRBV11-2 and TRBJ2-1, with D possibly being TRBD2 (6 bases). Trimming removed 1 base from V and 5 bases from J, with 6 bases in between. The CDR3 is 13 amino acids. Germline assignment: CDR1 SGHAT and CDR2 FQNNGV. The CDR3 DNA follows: TGTGCCAGCAGCTTAGGACTAGACAATGAGCAGTTCTTC. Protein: CASSLGLDNEQFF.

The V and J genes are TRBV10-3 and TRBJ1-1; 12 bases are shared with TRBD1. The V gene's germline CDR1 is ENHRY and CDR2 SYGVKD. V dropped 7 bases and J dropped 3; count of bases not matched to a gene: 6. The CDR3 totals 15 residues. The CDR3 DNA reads TGTGCCATCATGACCGGGACAGGGGGCGACACTGAAGCTTTCTTT. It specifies CAIMTGTGGDTEAFF.

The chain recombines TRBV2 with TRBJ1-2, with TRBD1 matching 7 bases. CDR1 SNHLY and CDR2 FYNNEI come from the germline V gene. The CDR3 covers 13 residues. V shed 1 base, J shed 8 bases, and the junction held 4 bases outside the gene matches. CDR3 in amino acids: CASSEDRGYGYTF. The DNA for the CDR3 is TGTGCCAGCAGTGAAGACAGGGGATACGGCTACACCTTC.

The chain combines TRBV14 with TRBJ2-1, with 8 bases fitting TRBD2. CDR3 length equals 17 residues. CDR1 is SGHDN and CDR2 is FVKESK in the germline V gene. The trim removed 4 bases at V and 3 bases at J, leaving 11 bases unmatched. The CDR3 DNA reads TGTGCCAGCAGCCCAGTTTTCGGGACTAGACACTACAATGAGCAGTTCTTC. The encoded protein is CASSPVFGTRHYNEQFF.

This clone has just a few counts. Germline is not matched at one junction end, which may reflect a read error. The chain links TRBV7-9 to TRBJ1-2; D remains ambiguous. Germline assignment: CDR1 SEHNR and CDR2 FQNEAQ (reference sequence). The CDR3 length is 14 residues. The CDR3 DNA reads TGTTCCAGCAGCCGTAATCCAGGAGGCTATGGCTACACCTTC. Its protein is CSSSRNPGGYGYTF.

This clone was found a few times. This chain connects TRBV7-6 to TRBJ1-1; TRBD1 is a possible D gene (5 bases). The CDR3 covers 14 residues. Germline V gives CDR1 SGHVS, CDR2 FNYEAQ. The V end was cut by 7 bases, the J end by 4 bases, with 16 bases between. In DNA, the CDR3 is TGTGCCAGCATTCCGGGCGGGGGTGTCACTGAAGCTTTCTTT. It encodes CASIPGGGVTEAFF.

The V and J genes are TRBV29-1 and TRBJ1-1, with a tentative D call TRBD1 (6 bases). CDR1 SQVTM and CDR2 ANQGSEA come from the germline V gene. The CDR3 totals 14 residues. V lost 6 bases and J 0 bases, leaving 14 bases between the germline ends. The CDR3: CSVTGSTLNTEAFF. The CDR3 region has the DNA TGCAGCGTCACAGGGAGTACATTGAACACTGAAGCTTTCTTT. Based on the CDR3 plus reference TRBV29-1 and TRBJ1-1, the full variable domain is SAVISQKPSRDICQRGTSLTIQCQVDSQVTMMFWYRQQPGQSLTLIATANQGSEATYESGFVIDKFPISRPNLTFSTLTVSNMSPEDSSIYLCSVTGSTLNTEAFFGQGTRLTVV.

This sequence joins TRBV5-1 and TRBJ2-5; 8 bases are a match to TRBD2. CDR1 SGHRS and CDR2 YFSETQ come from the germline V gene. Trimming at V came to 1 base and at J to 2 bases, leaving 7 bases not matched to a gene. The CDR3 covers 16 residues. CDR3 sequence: CASSLISGVPQETQYF. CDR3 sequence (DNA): TGCGCCAGCAGCTTGATTAGCGGGGTGCCTCAAGAGACCCAGTACTTC.